These T cell receptor beta chains were read from a single sample in a study of cytomegalovirus exposure and HLA in healthy donors. Produced via immunoSEQ multiplex PCR; TCRdb's table is partial and in-frame only. This repertoire shows roughly 200,000 clones, over 70% found once; its top ten account for approximately 0.51%. Sequencing was performed on PBMCs. These receptors were collected from a woman between 50 and 59 years old in good health and CMV-seronegative. CDR3s include the opening cysteine and the closing phenylalanine or tryptophan. A row's size may be missing; if present it is once, few, many or a size class.

v_call	j_call	clone_size	cdr3_aa
TRBV11-1	TRBJ2-3	.	CASSLTSGTGLVDTQYF
TRBV27	TRBJ2-7	.	CASSQSGTGGFLGQYF
TRBV10-2	TRBJ2-5	.	CASSESRFLAGDRQETQYF
TRBV11-2	TRBJ1-1	.	CASSKGQVTEAFF
TRBV7-2	TRBJ2-1	.	CASSLTDRYNEQFF
TRBV5-4	TRBJ2-7	.	CASSIIAGPPSHEQYF
TRBV28	TRBJ2-2	few	CASSLGTDTGELFF
TRBV5-1	TRBJ2-5	.	CASSLQGHQETQYF
TRBV27	TRBJ1-2	few	CASSPTTGGIYGYTF
TRBV7-6	TRBJ1-3	.	CASSLEAPPSTIYF
TRBV28	TRBJ2-7	once	CATLRGLRGGEQYF
TRBV28	TRBJ2-7	few	CASSQNLAGSYEQYF
TRBV9	TRBJ2-7	once	CASSVVASSHEQYF
TRBV28	TRBJ2-2	.	CASSFQAPNTGELFF
TRBV30	TRBJ2-1	once	CAWRAGRNTPSSYNEQFF
TRBV7-9	TRBJ2-3	.	CASTRRGASGGDTQYF
TRBV15	TRBJ2-5	.	CATSSKTQGRQETQYF
TRBV19	TRBJ1-1	.	CASIRAPTVNTEAFF
TRBV4-1	TRBJ2-2	.	CASSQGSHRATGELFF
TRBV19	TRBJ2-7	.	CASSSRQGSYEQYF
TRBV5-8	TRBJ2-3	.	CASSLMDTQYF
TRBV6-1	TRBJ1-1	once	CASSNQGLAEAFF
TRBV7-8	TRBJ2-3	few	CASSLALAVQGTQYF
TRBV12-5	TRBJ2-3	few	CASGVLGGGSQYF
TRBV10-2	TRBJ2-7	few	CASSPAGGAYEQYF
TRBV10-3	TRBJ2-7	few	CAISGGDEQYF
TRBV5-4	TRBJ2-5	.	CASRLADQETQYF
TRBV6-1	TRBJ2-5	.	CASSGIMGAQETQYF
TRBV5-1	.	once	CASSLDQGGGPMRAYEQYF
TRBV5-1	TRBJ2-5	.	CASSLEASLGGEETQYF
TRBV7-2	TRBJ2-7	.	CASSKASGTGSYEQYF
TRBV7-2	TRBJ1-1	.	CASSFRVGVNRGSNTEAFF
TRBV19	TRBJ2-1	.	CASSIQGGSYNEQFF
TRBV6-5	TRBJ2-7	.	CASSYSFGQGGYEQYF
TRBV7-6	TRBJ2-5	.	CASSFQETQYF
TRBV28	TRBJ1-1	.	CAAQGGDTEAFF
TRBV19	TRBJ2-1	.	CASSPPGGIQGEQFF
TRBV6-1	TRBJ2-5	.	CASTSLGEGEQYF
TRBV5-1	TRBJ2-3	.	CASSLGGGARTDTQYF
TRBV19	TRBJ1-5	.	CASSIDLSRRFGDNQPQHF
TRBV15	TRBJ2-7	.	CAVGFGYEQYF
TRBV15	.	.	CATSSSYEQYF
TRBV5-1	TRBJ2-5	once	CASSLRGQETQYF
TRBV28	TRBJ2-1	.	CASVAGGPSNEQFF
TRBV7-3	TRBJ2-3	.	CASSFGGSADTQYF
TRBV9	TRBJ2-7	.	CASSVGSQTHYEQYF
TRBV5-1	TRBJ1-1	.	CASSLVRGNTEAFF
TRBV27	TRBJ2-3	.	CASSLSGLSTDTQYF
TRBV5-6	TRBJ1-1	few	CASTRTDRNTEAFF
TRBV18	TRBJ2-5	.	CASSAYQETQYF
TRBV28	TRBJ2-7	few	CASSSAGQGRFRSYEQYF
TRBV7-3	TRBJ2-5	.	CASSRTSEQETQYF
TRBV9	TRBJ1-6	few	CASSAGSPRINSPLHF
TRBV6-6	TRBJ2-5	.	CASRIAGEETQYF
TRBV11-2	TRBJ1-3	.	CASSLGGLSRGNTIYF
TRBV2	TRBJ2-7	.	CASRQIYEQYF
TRBV15	.	.	CATSRETPDYEQYF